The rows below give T cell receptor beta chains drawn from one sample of a study of blood T cell repertoires in COVID-19. Sequencing used immunoSEQ multiplex PCR; TCRdb keeps in-frame clones, though not all of them. The data hold 45,000 to 70,000 clones, with roughly four fifths observed a single time. Sequencing used peripheral blood. The receptors stem from a woman at least 80 years old with acute or convalescent COVID-19. The CDR3 runs from the conserved cysteine through the conserved F or W. A D gene is named only where the DNA matches it firmly. Clone size is not always given. Where it is, it says once, few, many or a class for expanded clones.

D	V	length	J	size	CDR3	DNA
NA	TRBV3-1/TRBV3-2	15	TRBJ1-6	NA	CASSQRGSYNSPLHF	TGTGCCAGCAGCCAACGAGGGTCCTATAATTCACCCCTCCACTTT
NA	TRBV9	12	TRBJ2-3	NA	CASSVMADTQYF	TGTGCCAGCAGCGTAATGGCCGATACGCAGTATTTT
TRBD1	TRBV6-5	15	TRBJ2-5	NA	CASSPRGRGQETQYF	TGTGCCAGCAGCCCCCGAGGCAGGGGGCAAGAGACCCAGTACTTC
TRBD1	TRBV5-4	16	TRBJ1-2	once	CASSPGTGYLIFGYTF	TGTGCCAGCAGCCCAGGGACAGGATACCTCATTTTTGGCTACACCTTC
NA	TRBV5-1	16	TRBJ2-2	few	CASTNRTPANTGELFF	TGCGCCAGCACAAATCGGACACCCGCGAACACCGGGGAGCTGTTTTTT
NA	TRBV11-2	15	TRBJ2-2	once	CASSRDSANTGELFF	TGTGCCAGCAGCAGGGACTCCGCGAACACCGGGGAGCTGTTTTTT
NA	TRBV7-2	12	TRBJ2-2	once	CASRAGTGELFF	TGTGCCAGCCGAGCTGGCACCGGGGAGCTGTTTTTT
NA	TRBV28	13	TRBJ2-5	NA	CASSLLVGETQYF	TGTGCCAGCAGTTTACTAGTAGGCGAGACCCAGTACTTC
NA	TRBV7-8	15	TRBJ2-5	NA	CASSLVGGAQETQYF	TGTGCCAGCAGCTTAGTGGGGGGAGCCCAAGAGACCCAGTACTTC
TRBD1	TRBV6-5	12	TRBJ2-1	NA	CASSPTGGEQFF	TGTGCCAGCAGTCCGACAGGGGGAGAGCAGTTCTTC
NA	TRBV5-6	13	TRBJ2-7	NA	CASSLRQGNEQYF	TGTGCCAGCAGCTTGAGGCAGGGGAACGAGCAGTACTTC
TRBD1	TRBV6-5	12	TRBJ1-2	NA	CASHGTGYGYTF	TGTGCCAGCCACGGGACAGGCTATGGCTACACCTTC
TRBD2	TRBV3-1/TRBV3-2	15	TRBJ2-5	NA	CASRPVSGRAETQYF	TGTGCCAGCAGGCCAGTTAGCGGGAGGGCAGAGACCCAGTACTTC
NA	TRBV4-1	15	TRBJ2-1	NA	CASSQVPSTPNEQFF	TGCGCCAGCAGCCAAGTCCCCTCGACTCCCAATGAGCAGTTCTTC
TRBD1	TRBV14	14	TRBJ1-5	NA	CASSLTGHGQPQHF	TGTGCCAGCAGCCTGACAGGGCATGGTCAGCCCCAGCATTTT
TRBD1	TRBV5-1	15	TRBJ1-4	NA	CASSLEARGNEKLFF	TGCGCCAGCAGCTTGGAGGCCAGGGGGAATGAAAAACTGTTTTTT
NA	TRBV19	14	TRBJ2-3	NA	CASSIQTPTDTQYF	TGTGCCAGTAGTATCCAAACTCCCACAGATACGCAGTATTTT
TRBD2	TRBV2	15	TRBJ2-1	NA	CASSDWASGANEQFF	TGTGCCAGCAGTGATTGGGCTAGCGGGGCCAATGAGCAGTTCTTC
TRBD2	TRBV4-2	17	TRBJ2-3	few	CASSQVGGAFSLDTQYF	TGTGCCAGCAGCCAAGTCGGGGGGGCCTTCAGCCTCGATACGCAGTATTTT
NA	TRBV7-3	13	TRBJ2-2	NA	CASGRVNTGELFF	TGTGCCAGCGGTCGAGTGAACACCGGGGAGCTGTTTTTT
NA	TRBV7-7	18	TRBJ2-1	NA	CASSSTLRARGLRLEQFF	TGTGCCAGCAGCTCGACACTCAGGGCTAGGGGACTGCGGTTGGAGCAGTTCTTC
NA	TRBV7-9	16	TRBJ1-4	few	CASSLVQGMGNEKLFF	TGTGCCAGCAGCTTAGTTCAGGGGATGGGAAATGAAAAACTGTTTTTT
NA	TRBV5-1	13	TRBJ1-1	NA	CASSLVLDTEAFF	TGCGCCAGCAGCTTGGTTCTTGACACTGAAGCTTTCTTT
NA	TRBV11-3	14	TRBJ2-5	NA	CASSLGGLRETQYF	TGTGCCAGCAGCTTAGGAGGGCTACGAGAGACCCAGTACTTC
TRBD2	TRBV24-1	18	TRBJ2-1	once	CATSDSGTSGSSYNEQFF	TGTGCCACCAGTGATTCCGGGACTAGCGGAAGCTCCTACAATGAGCAGTTCTTC
NA	TRBV11-2	13	TRBJ1-6	NA	CASSPPGVTPLHF	TGTGCCAGCAGCCCCCCGGGGGTGACACCCCTCCACTTT
NA	TRBV10-3	13	TRBJ1-1	NA	CAISGGPNTEAFF	TGTGCCATCAGTGGTGGCCCGAACACTGAAGCTTTCTTT
TRBD1	TRBV2	14	TRBJ1-1	NA	CASRWQGAPTEAFF	TGTGCCAGCAGATGGCAGGGGGCCCCCACTGAAGCTTTCTTT
TRBD1	TRBV6-1	13	TRBJ1-1	NA	CASSEARGREAFF	TGTGCCAGCAGTGAAGCCAGGGGGAGGGAAGCTTTCTTT
NA	TRBV12-3/TRBV12-4	13	TRBJ2-2	NA	CASRQANPGELFF	TGTGCCAGCCGTCAGGCCAATCCCGGGGAGCTGTTTTTT
TRBD1	TRBV7-8	15	TRBJ1-6	NA	CASSLADRGRSPLHF	TGTGCCAGCAGCTTGGCGGACAGGGGGAGATCACCCCTCCACTTT
TRBD1	TRBV28	15	TRBJ2-7	NA	CASYGGRDRGGEQYF	TGTGCCAGCTACGGGGGTCGGGACAGGGGAGGCGAGCAGTACTTC
NA	TRBV4-1	14	TRBJ2-2	NA	CASSDLENTGELFF	TGCGCCAGCAGCGATTTAGAGAACACCGGGGAGCTGTTTTTT
NA	TRBV18	13	TRBJ1-1	NA	CASSPPTVFEAFF	TGTGCCAGCTCACCACCGACAGTTTTTGAAGCTTTCTTT
NA	TRBV19	13	TRBJ1-2	NA	CASTLAGNYGYTF	TGTGCCAGTACCCTCGCGGGTAACTATGGCTACACCTTC
NA	TRBV25-1	15	TRBJ1-6	NA	CASSDRQGVNSPLHF	TGTGCCAGCAGTGACCGTCAGGGTGTTAATTCACCCCTCCACTTT
NA	TRBV7-2	14	TRBJ1-2	NA	CASSMNAGLYGYTF	TGTGCCAGCAGCATGAATGCAGGGCTCTATGGCTACACCTTC
NA	TRBV28	15	TRBJ1-5	NA	CASSFVGASNQPQHF	TGTGCCAGCAGTTTTGTGGGGGCAAGCAATCAGCCCCAGCATTTT
NA	TRBV27	16	TRBJ2-2	NA	CASSPPRQENTGELFF	TGTGCCAGCAGTCCCCCCAGACAGGAGAACACCGGGGAGCTGTTTTTT
NA	TRBV4-2	15	TRBJ1-3	NA	CASSQDGQGTNTIYF	TGTGCCAGCAGCCAAGATGGCCAGGGAACAAACACCATATATTTT
NA	TRBV5-1	15	TRBJ2-3	NA	CASSLGPERIHTQYF	TGCGCCAGCAGCTTGGGACCCGAGAGGATCCATACGCAGTATTTT
NA	TRBV3-1/TRBV3-2	15	TRBJ1-2	few	CASSQGRTRGLGYTF	TGTGCCAGCAGCCAAGGAAGGACTAGGGGTTTAGGCTACACCTTC
NA	TRBV10-2	14	TRBJ2-7	NA	CASSDSGTGYEQYF	TGCGCCAGCAGTGATTCCGGGACTGGCTACGAGCAGTACTTC
NA	TRBV7-8	15	TRBJ1-2	once	CASSLEGRVAYGYTF	TGTGCCAGCAGCTTAGAAGGCAGGGTGGCCTATGGCTACACCTTC
TRBD1	TRBV6-4	15	TRBJ2-2	NA	CASSRQGDGTGELFF	TGTGCCAGCAGTCGACAGGGGGATGGCACCGGGGAGCTGTTTTTT
NA	TRBV5-1	16	TRBJ2-2	NA	CASSFDPGFGTGELFF	TGCGCCAGCAGCTTTGATCCAGGGTTCGGAACCGGGGAGCTGTTTTTT
TRBD1	TRBV5-8	16	TRBJ1-1	NA	CASSGAGQGRGTEAFF	TGTGCCAGCAGCGGGGCGGGACAGGGACGTGGGACTGAAGCTTTCTTT
TRBD1	TRBV27	19	TRBJ2-3	NA	CASSLTPGTGPISTDTQYF	TGTGCCAGCAGTTTGACCCCTGGGACAGGGCCCATCAGCACAGATACGCAGTATTTT
TRBD2	TRBV9	15	TRBJ2-2	NA	CASTRTSGSTGELFF	TGTGCCAGCACGCGGACTAGCGGGAGTACCGGGGAGCTGTTTTTT
TRBD2	TRBV6-2/TRBV6-3	15	TRBJ2-5	NA	CASSYPLAGGETQYF	TGTGCCAGCAGTTACCCACTAGCGGGCGGGGAGACCCAGTACTTC
TRBD1	TRBV5-4	15	TRBJ1-1	few	CASSPGTVTNTEAFF	TGTGCCAGCAGCCCCGGGACAGTCACGAACACTGAAGCTTTCTTT
NA	TRBV6-5	15	TRBJ1-4	NA	CASSSQQGSNEKLFF	TGTGCCAGCAGTTCGCAACAGGGTAGTAATGAAAAACTGTTTTTT